The 27 T cell receptor beta chains presented below share a single source sample, sequenced in a study of spatial heterogeneity in lung cancer (dated by TCRdb to between 2017 and 2020). Overall results and qualifications from the work: The tumor nonsynonymous mutation count correlated with the number of expanded alpha and beta TCRs within the tumor.

In light of the paper, this sample's time point label describes: sample taken at primary tumor resection. Their antigens remain unidentified. Library method: 5' RACE. Instrument on record: NextSeq 500. TCRdb reprocessed the public reads (quality trimming at Q25 with fastp, clone calling with MiXCR) and kept in-frame beta chains. Each CDR3 protein appears once, grouped with its most common genes and DNA. The sample table lists 15,000 to 20,000 distinct CDR3 sequences, 6.2% of them with a count of one. The ten largest clones represent 5.5% to 8% of the sample. Here the sequenced sample was lung tumor tissue, taken at surgery. All receptors derive from a male donor with early-stage non-small cell lung cancer.

Many counts were recorded for this clonotype. The chain carries TRBV5-1 and TRBJ1-5; D is undetermined. Germline V gene sequence: CDR1 SGHRS, CDR2 YFSETQ. The CDR3 runs to 14 residues. V lost 0 bases to trimming and J lost 6 bases, with 10 bases between them. The CDR3: CASSLGEDSQPQHF. CDR3 nucleotide sequence: TGCGCCAGCAGCTTGGGGGAGGATAGTCAGCCCCAGCATTTT.

The sample holds many counts of this clonotype. The rearrangement joins TRBV2 to TRBJ2-5, with 8 bases aligning to TRBD1. Looked up from germline, CDR1 is SNHLY and CDR2 is FYNNEI. CDR3 length: 15 amino acids. The trim removed 7 bases at V and 1 base at J, leaving 8 bases unmatched. The CDR3 DNA is TGTGCCAGCAAGGGACAGGAACATCCCCAAGAGACCCAGTACTTC. Translating it yields CASKGQEHPQETQYF.

With regard to this clonotype: Mismatch with germline at one junction end may stem from a read error. The rearrangement joins TRBV11-1 to TRBJ2-1; D might be TRBD2 (5 bases). This CDR3 is built from 15 residues. Germline CDR1 SGHAT, CDR2 FQDESV (reference sequence). CDR3 amino acids: CAGSLPGSSYNEQFF. The CDR3 nucleotides are TGTGCCGGCAGCTTACCGGGGAGCTCCTACAATGAGCAGTTCTTC.

By proportion, this clonotype is medium-sized (0.01 to 0.1%). The chain recombines TRBV20-1 with TRBJ2-1, with 10 bases aligning to TRBD2. Per the germline V gene, CDR1 is DFQATT and CDR2 is SNEGSKA (reference sequence). CDR3 length: 15 residues. After removal of 6 bases from V and 0 bases from J, the junction contained 5 bases not matched to a gene. This chain's CDR3 is CSAGLASFSYNEQFF. The DNA for the CDR3 is TGCAGTGCGGGACTAGCGAGCTTCTCCTACAATGAGCAGTTCTTC.

In its sample, this clonotype was seen a few times. The chain joins TRBV6-1 to TRBJ2-3; D is uncertain. This CDR3 has 15 residues. Germline V lookup: CDR1 MNHNS, CDR2 SASEGT. V was cut by 6 bases and J by 0 bases, with 13 bases left in between. As DNA, the CDR3 is TGTGCCAGCAGCGTACTCCCAACTAGCACAGATACGCAGTATTTT. This sequence encodes CASSVLPTSTDTQYF.

This clonotype was observed many times. This sequence joins TRBV18 and TRBJ1-3; perhaps TRBD1 as D (5 bases). CDR3 length: 14 residues. Germline V CDR1 and CDR2: KGHSH, LQKENI. V was cut by 4 bases and J by 0 bases, with 7 bases left in between. The CDR3, as DNA: TGTGCCAGCTCACAGGACATCTCTGGAAACACCATATATTTT. Its translation: CASSQDISGNTIYF.

In its sample, this clonotype was seen many times. CDR3 sequence reads: CASSTLGGLETQYF. In DNA form, the CDR3 reads TGTGCCAGCAGTACCCTGGGGGGGTTGGAGACCCAGTACTTC. V and J are TRBV6-6 and TRBJ2-5; TRBD2 matches at 7 bases. With V trimmed by 5 bases and J by 5 bases, 8 bases remained unmatched. CDR1 is MNHNY, CDR2 SVGAGI, per germline (reference sequence). The CDR3 is 14 residues long.

This clonotype has ten or more counts. The chain has TRBV11-2 and TRBJ2-7; 9 nucleotides agree with TRBD2. This CDR3 contains 17 residues. V was pared by 2 bases and J by 2 bases, with 10 bases of the junction left unmatched. The germline V gene has CDR1 SGHAT and CDR2 FQNNGV. CDR3 sequence reads: CASSLTASGTLPYEQYF. The DNA for the CDR3 is TGTGCCAGCAGCTTAACAGCTAGCGGGACCTTACCCTACGAGCAGTACTTC.

This clonotype was counted ten times or more. This chain uses TRBV7-9 with TRBJ2-3; D gene uncertain. Deletions cut 1 base from V and 2 bases from J, with 13 bases between. Germline CDR1 and CDR2: SEHNR and FQNEAQ (reference sequence). CDR3 length: 16 amino acids. This chain's CDR3 is CASSLGLTVTTDTQYF. The CDR3 DNA reads TGTGCCAGCAGCTTAGGTTTGACGGTGACCACAGATACGCAGTATTTT.

Turning to this clonotype: A clone one base away is much larger, so this may be a read error. CDR3 region: CASKIGWYTEASF. CDR3 nucleotides: TGTGCCAGCAAAATAGGGTGGTACACTGAAGCTTCCTTT. The chain combines TRBV6-2 or TRBV6-3 with TRBJ1-1; D unresolved. CDR1 and CDR2 from the germline V gene are MNHEY and SVGEGT. CDR3 length: 13 residues.

V and J are TRBV11-2 and TRBJ2-3; 10 bases are a match to TRBD2. V lost 0 bases and J lost 5; bases outside the gene matches: 8. The CDR3 spans 17 residues. Germline lookup yields CDR1 SGHAT and CDR2 FQNNGV. The chain's CDR3 is CASSLDVGGLARDTQYF. Written as DNA, the CDR3 is TGTGCCAGCAGCTTAGATGTGGGGGGACTAGCGCGAGATACGCAGTATTTT.

This clonotype was observed many times. The chain combines TRBV3-1 with TRBJ2-7; 11 positions agree with TRBD1. With 5 bases clipped from V and 5 bases from J, the junction kept 5 bases outside the gene matches. Germline V gives CDR1 LGHDT, CDR2 YNNKEL (reference sequence). The CDR3 runs to 14 residues. CDR3 nucleotide sequence: TGTGCCAGCAGCTGGACAGGGGGCGAGAACGAGCAGTACTTC. Translated, it gives CASSWTGGENEQYF.

This clonotype was counted a few times. This chain links TRBV11-3 with TRBJ2-1, with 12 bases fitting TRBD1. This CDR3 is built from 16 residues. CDR1 is SGHNT, CDR2 YENEEA, per germline. The V gene end was trimmed by 5 bases and the J gene end by 4 bases; junction bases not matched to a gene: 6. CDR3 coding DNA: TGTGCCAGCAGCCAGGGGGGACAGGGGGCATACAATGAGCAGTTCTTC. Translation: CASSQGGQGAYNEQFF.

This clonotype came up many times. The gene calls are TRBV20-1 and TRBJ2-7; no definite D call. Germline CDR1 and CDR2: DFQATT and SNEGSKA (reference sequence). The CDR3 length is 10 residues. Trimming removed 6 bases from V and 3 bases from J, with 6 bases in between. This CDR3 is CSALRYEQYF. CDR3 in DNA: TGCAGTGCCCTCCGCTACGAGCAGTACTTC.

This clonotype is medium-sized. This chain links TRBV20-1 with TRBJ2-6; D is unclear. This CDR3 has 14 residues. CDR1 and CDR2 from the germline V gene are DFQATT and SNEGSKA (reference sequence). V was cut by 2 bases and J by 0 bases, with 5 bases left in between. This chain's CDR3 is CSARQASGANVLTF. The CDR3 DNA follows: TGCAGTGCTAGACAAGCCTCTGGGGCCAACGTCCTGACTTTC.

By sample fraction, this clonotype is medium-sized (0.01 to 0.1%). V usage is TRBV20-1 and J usage is TRBJ1-5; tentative D call: TRBD1 (5 bases). V lost 0 bases and J lost 2, with 14 bases in between. In germline, CDR1 is DFQATT, CDR2 SNEGSKA (reference sequence). This CDR3 spans 16 amino acids. The CDR3 is CSARDLSEGGNQPQHF. DNA of the CDR3: TGCAGTGCTAGAGATCTATCGGAAGGGGGCAATCAGCCCCAGCATTTT.

There are many counts of this clonotype. The chain employs TRBV6-6 and TRBJ1-5, with D maybe TRBD1 (6 bases). V dropped 10 bases and J dropped 3 bases, with 16 bases sitting between them. This CDR3 is built from 14 residues. The germline V gene has CDR1 MNHNY and CDR2 SVGAGI (reference sequence). CDR3 amino acids: CATAMGGNNQPQHF. In nucleotides, the CDR3 is TGTGCCACCGCGATGGGGGGCAACAATCAGCCCCAGCATTTT.

The rearrangement links TRBV18 to TRBJ1-5; D might be TRBD1 (6 bases). Germline CDR1 and CDR2: KGHSH and LQKENI. Trimming took 2 bases from V and 7 from J, leaving 12 bases between them. This CDR3 has 14 amino acids. This CDR3 reads CASSPGGGWQPQHF. DNA of the CDR3: TGTGCCAGCTCACCAGGCGGGGGCTGGCAGCCCCAGCATTTT.

This clonotype is medium-sized. This chain links TRBV2 with TRBJ2-3; 7 positions match TRBD2. This CDR3 is 14 amino acids long. Per the germline V gene, CDR1 is SNHLY and CDR2 is FYNNEI. With 2 bases clipped from V and 6 bases from J, the junction kept 5 bases outside the gene matches. This CDR3 is CASSEWSSGDTQYF. Here the CDR3 DNA reads TGTGCCAGCAGTGAATGGAGTAGCGGGGATACGCAGTATTTT.

This clonotype was seen ten or more times. This chain connects TRBV20-1 to TRBJ1-5, with 10 bases fitting TRBD1. After removal of 3 bases from V and 2 bases from J, the junction contained 1 base not matched to a gene. Germline values: CDR1 DFQATT, CDR2 SNEGSKA (reference sequence). This CDR3 comprises 14 residues. The CDR3 nucleotides are TGCAGTGCTAGGGGGACAGGGGGCAATCAGCCCCAGCATTTT. It translates to CSARGTGGNQPQHF.

This clonotype was found many times. The chain joins TRBV6-1 to TRBJ1-5, with a tentative D call TRBD1 (6 bases). The V and J ends lost 6 bases and 2 bases respectively, with 14 bases between them. Germline V lookup: CDR1 MNHNS, CDR2 SASEGT. The CDR3 is made up of 15 amino acids. The CDR3: CASRIQGGGNQPQHF. The DNA for the CDR3 is TGTGCCAGCAGGATACAGGGAGGAGGCAATCAGCCCCAGCATTTT.

The chain combines TRBV5-1 with TRBJ1-4; TRBD1 agrees at 9 bases. V dropped 2 bases and J dropped 8; count of bases not matched to a gene: 13. Germline CDR1 SGHRS, CDR2 YFSETQ. This CDR3 is built from 17 residues. The CDR3 reads CASSFGQGSLSKEKLFF. The CDR3 coding sequence is TGCGCCAGCAGCTTCGGACAGGGGAGCCTCTCGAAGGAAAAACTGTTTTTT.

There are many counts of this clonotype. The gene calls are TRBV18 and TRBJ1-5, with D possibly matching TRBD1 (6 bases). Trimming pared 5 bases from V and 3 bases from J, leaving 17 bases between. Germline-derived CDR1 and CDR2 are KGHSH and LQKENI. This CDR3 comprises 16 residues. The CDR3 is CASSDLYRDANQPQHF. CDR3 DNA sequence: TGTGCCAGCTCAGATCTCTACAGGGATGCCAATCAGCCCCAGCATTTT.

In its sample, this clonotype is medium-sized. For the CDR3, the DNA is TGTGCCAGCAGTGAAGTTCGGGGCAGGGGTGAACGCGAGCAGTACTTC. Translating gives CASSEVRGRGEREQYF. V is TRBV6-1 and J is TRBJ2-7, with TRBD1 as a possible D gene (6 bases). This CDR3 spans 16 amino acids. V was trimmed by 1 base and J by 6 bases, leaving 19 bases between them. Germline lookup yields CDR1 MNHNS and CDR2 SASEGT.

This clonotype was found many times. J is TRBJ2-5 and V is TRBV7-9, with D maybe TRBD2 (6 bases). This CDR3 is built from 14 residues. Trimming took 5 bases from V and 3 from J, leaving 13 bases between them. Germline V CDR1 and CDR2: SEHNR, FQNEAQ (reference sequence). CDR3 loop: CASSLLAREETQYF. The CDR3 coding sequence is TGTGCCAGCAGCCTTCTAGCGAGGGAAGAGACCCAGTACTTC.

This chain uses TRBV7-6 with TRBJ2-1; 10 bases agree with TRBD1. The CDR3 extends over 15 amino acids. With 6 bases clipped from V and 7 bases from J, the junction kept 9 bases outside the gene matches. In germline, CDR1 is SGHVS, CDR2 FNYEAQ. CDR3 sequence: CASRLEDRGWNEQFF. The CDR3 DNA is TGTGCCAGCAGACTTGAGGACAGGGGGTGGAATGAGCAGTTCTTC.

Remarks on this clonotype: A much larger clone lies a single base off, so this may be a read error. The rearrangement uses TRBV28 and TRBJ1-2; no clear D. The CDR3 contains 13 residues. CDR1 and CDR2 (germline): MDHEN, SYDVKM. The CDR3: CACSFGRYYGYTF. Here the CDR3 DNA reads TGTGCCTGCAGTTTCGGGAGATACTATGGCTACACCTTC.